The 26 T cell receptor beta chains below were found in one sample sequenced in a study of shared clonotypes between healthy human individuals (dated by TCRdb to about 2020). To prepare the library, the immunoSEQ multiplex PCR assay was applied. Entries here come from immuneACCESS through TCRdb and include only in-frame sequences with V and J called. Some clones fail to appear in such tables; in the studies checked, an unresolved V gene covers under half of the shortfall, and the cause of the remainder is unknown. Recorded for this sample are about 2.1 million clones; around 95% of them occurred a single time. Approximately 1.6% of the sample comes from the top ten. For the CD8 naive samples, CD45RO-negative cells were positively selected for CCR7, yielding a CD45RA+CCR7+ population from which TemRA cells were excluded. Sequencing was carried out using naive CD8+ T cells from PBMCs. The label giving this sample's cell subset or site can be read as: CD45RA+CCR7+. The receptors originated from a man between 18 and 35 years old in good health. Some clones in this sample may be carry-over from other donors' samples.

The chain combines TRBV6-5 with TRBJ2-7; TRBD1 matches at 8 bases. CDR1 and CDR2 from the germline V gene are MNHEY and SVGAGI. This CDR3 contains 12 residues. V lost 6 bases and J lost 7; bases outside the gene matches: 5. CDR3 loop: CASRSTGGEQYF. DNA of the CDR3: TGTGCCAGCAGATCTACAGGGGGAGAGCAGTACTTC.

This clone appeared a few times. The chain has TRBV7-9 and TRBJ1-1; TRBD1 might be the D (5 bases). There are 13 residues in the CDR3. Trimming took 8 bases from V and 3 from J, leaving 13 bases between them. Germline V gives CDR1 SEHNR, CDR2 FQNEAQ (reference sequence). This CDR3 reads CASLGGLDTEAFF. CDR3 nucleotides: TGTGCCAGCTTGGGGGGTCTGGACACTGAAGCTTTCTTT.

J is TRBJ2-7 and V is TRBV18; TRBD1 is a possible D gene (6 bases). The CDR3 runs 15 residues. V lost 3 bases and J lost 0, with 12 bases in between. CDR1 is KGHSH and CDR2 is LQKENI in the germline V gene. The CDR3 nucleotides are TGTGCCAGCTCACCGGGGGACACGAGCTCCTACGAGCAGTACTTC. It yields the protein CASSPGDTSSYEQYF.

The rearrangement joins TRBV7-9 to TRBJ2-3; TRBD2 is a possible D gene (6 bases). From germline, CDR1 is SEHNR and CDR2 FQNEAQ (reference sequence). The CDR3 sequence is 18 residues long. Trimming cost V 5 bases and J 2 bases, with 23 bases left between them. In DNA, the CDR3 is TGTGCCAGCAGCCCCCTCCTAGCGAGACAGCGCGACACAGATACGCAGTATTTT. Its protein product is CASSPLLARQRDTDTQYF.

The chain has TRBV19 and TRBJ2-7; 11 bases are shared with TRBD2. The CDR3 loop spans 19 amino acids. V shed 7 bases and J 0 bases; nucleotides not matched to a gene: 17. CDR1 and CDR2 (germline): LNHDA, SQIVND (reference sequence). This chain's CDR3 is CASTGPRLAGGTSSYEQYF. In nucleotides, the CDR3 is TGTGCCAGTACGGGACCCCGGCTAGCGGGAGGAACAAGCTCCTACGAGCAGTACTTC.

The J gene is TRBJ2-5, the V gene TRBV4-2; D is perhaps TRBD1 or TRBD2 (5 bases each). V was trimmed by 1 base and J by 5 bases, leaving 14 bases between them. This CDR3 has 15 amino acids. From germline, CDR1 is LGHNA and CDR2 YNFKEQ. CDR3 sequence reads: CASSQAELRGETQYF. The CDR3 DNA reads as TGTGCCAGCAGCCAAGCGGAATTACGGGGCGAGACCCAGTACTTC.

The rearrangement uses TRBV28 and TRBJ1-2; 9 bases match TRBD1. V trimming: 10 bases; J trimming: 1 base; junction bases outside the gene matches: 7. CDR3 length: 14 residues. Germline V gene lookup returns CDR1 MDHEN and CDR2 SYDVKM. CDR3 protein: CATNRDRDNYGYTF. DNA of the CDR3: TGTGCCACCAACCGGGACAGGGATAACTATGGCTACACCTTC.

V is TRBV5-6 and J is TRBJ2-7, with D maybe TRBD2 (7 bases). The CDR3 is made up of 15 amino acids. Germline CDR1 reads SGHDT; CDR2 reads YYEEEE. The V gene lost 4 bases and the J gene lost 1 base, with 15 bases spanning the gap. In nucleotides, the CDR3 is TGTGCCAGCAGCCCCCGGGGAGGGGGGTCCTACGAGCAGTACTTC. Its translation: CASSPRGGGSYEQYF.

This clone was detected once. The junction does not match germline at one end; this may be a read error. V and J are TRBV30 and TRBJ1-2, with a weak D call TRBD1 (5 bases). The CDR3 runs 11 residues. Germline V lookup: CDR1 GTSNPN, CDR2 SVGIG (reference sequence). Here the CDR3 reads CAWREAPGLVF. The CDR3 nucleotides read TGTGCCTGGAGAGAAGCACCGGGACTCGTCTTC.

V is TRBV7-8 and J is TRBJ2-1; TRBD1 might be the D (6 bases). The length of the CDR3 is 14 residues. V shed 7 bases and J shed 5 bases, with 15 bases lying between them. Germline V gene sequence: CDR1 SGHVS, CDR2 FQNEAQ. In DNA, the CDR3 is TGTGCCAGCAAGGAGCTTTGGGACAACAATGAGCAGTTCTTC. It is translated as CASKELWDNNEQFF.

The J gene is TRBJ2-3, the V gene TRBV2, with D possibly being TRBD2 (6 bases). The CDR3 has 16 residues. Trimming took 0 bases from V and 2 from J, leaving 12 bases between them. In germline, CDR1 is SNHLY, CDR2 FYNNEI. CDR3 sequence reads: CASSEAPGLLTDTQYF. CDR3 DNA sequence: TGTGCCAGCAGTGAAGCTCCGGGACTTCTCACAGATACGCAGTATTTT.

This sequence joins TRBV27 and TRBJ2-1, with D unclear. Looked up from germline, CDR1 is MNHEY and CDR2 is SMNVEV (reference sequence). This CDR3 is 14 amino acids long. Trimming removed 7 bases from V and 0 bases from J, with 10 bases in between. The CDR3 DNA is TGTGCCAGCATGAGAGCGCGCTCCTACAATGAGCAGTTCTTC. Its translation: CASMRARSYNEQFF.

The chain links TRBV28 to TRBJ2-7; either TRBD1 or TRBD2 may fit D (5 bases each). CDR3 size: 15 residues. V lost 5 bases and J lost 1, with 15 bases in between. The germline CDR1 and CDR2 sequences are MDHEN and SYDVKM. The CDR3 nucleotides read TGTGCCAGCAGTCTATACGGGGCAGATTCCTACGAGCAGTACTTC. Translation: CASSLYGADSYEQYF. Filled out from reference TRBV28 and TRBJ2-7, the complete variable domain reads DVKVTQSSRYLVKRTGEKVFLECVQDMDHENMFWYRQDPGLGLRLIYFSYDVKMKEKGDIPEGYSVSREKKERFSLILESASTNQTSMYLCASSLYGADSYEQYFGPGTRLTVT.

The chain has TRBV9 and TRBJ2-2; 7 nucleotides match TRBD1. Germline V CDR1 and CDR2: SGDLS, YYNGEE. V gave up 0 bases and J gave up 3 bases; unmatched junction bases: 5. This CDR3 is built from 16 residues. The CDR3 DNA reads TGTGCCAGCAGCGTAGAAACAGGGGCGGACACCGGGGAGCTGTTTTTT. This sequence encodes CASSVETGADTGELFF.

The gene calls are TRBV13 and TRBJ2-3; the D is unclear. Trimming removed 3 bases at V and 2 bases at J, with 9 bases between. The CDR3 spans 14 residues. Germline V gives CDR1 PRHDT, CDR2 FYEKMQ (reference sequence). CDR3 bases: TGTGCCAGCAGCTTGTTACAGACCACAGATACGCAGTATTTT. Protein: CASSLLQTTDTQYF.

The V call is TRBV11-1, the J call TRBJ2-5, with a tentative D call TRBD2 (5 bases). V was clipped by 5 bases and J by 2 bases, with 9 bases between them. The CDR3 loop spans 13 amino acids. CDR1 and CDR2 from the germline V gene are SGHAT and FQDESV (reference sequence). The CDR3 DNA is TGTGCCAGCAGCGCCCGGAGGCAAGAGACCCAGTACTTC. Translating it yields CASSARRQETQYF.

This clone is a singleton in its sample. J is TRBJ1-2 and V is TRBV4-1; no definite D call. Looked up from germline, CDR1 is MGHRA and CDR2 is YSYEKL. Trimming removed 3 bases from V and 4 bases from J, with 9 bases in between. The length of the CDR3 is 13 residues. CDR3 coding DNA: TGCGCCAGCAGCCACGGGCCCGGCTATGGCTACACCTTC. It specifies CASSHGPGYGYTF.

CDR3 DNA sequence: TGTGCCAGCAGCGTTACCTCCGTGGACGGGGAGCTGTTTTTT. It specifies CASSVTSVDGELFF. The chain employs TRBV9 and TRBJ2-2; D not resolved. The ends were cut back, 2 bases at V and 7 bases at J, with 12 bases in the middle. CDR1 and CDR2 from the germline V gene are SGDLS and YYNGEE. This CDR3 comprises 14 residues.

The genes are TRBV27 and TRBJ2-1; D may be TRBD1 (6 bases). The germline gives CDR1 MNHEY, CDR2 SMNVEV (reference sequence). V lost 5 bases, J lost 8 bases, and 19 bases lay in between. CDR3 size: 15 residues. The CDR3 region has the DNA TGTGCCAGCAGTCTCCTTGAGGGGACAATATATGAGCAGTTCTTC. Residues: CASSLLEGTIYEQFF.

As for this clone: The sample has other DNA sequences that encode this CDR3 too. The chain employs TRBV27 and TRBJ2-7; no clear D. Per germline, CDR1 MNHEY and CDR2 SMNVEV (reference sequence). The CDR3 totals 11 residues. Trimming cost V 5 bases and J 3 bases, with 5 bases left between them. This chain's CDR3 is CASSRGYEQYF. CDR3 in DNA: TGTGCCAGCAGTCGAGGCTACGAGCAGTACTTC.

This chain connects TRBV29-1 to TRBJ2-5; D not resolved. Trimming took 6 bases from V and 4 from J, leaving 12 bases between them. The CDR3 is made up of 12 amino acids. CDR1 and CDR2 from the germline V gene are SQVTM and ANQGSEA. In DNA, the CDR3 is TGCAGCGTCCGACCCCTGGGAGAGACCCAGTACTTC. Its protein is CSVRPLGETQYF.

The chain joins TRBV7-9 to TRBJ2-3, with TRBD2 as a possible D gene (6 bases). The CDR3 totals 15 residues. Between the trimmed V and J ends, which lost 7 bases and 6 bases, there was a span of 20 bases. CDR1 is SEHNR, CDR2 FQNEAQ, per germline (reference sequence). The CDR3 sequence: CASKAGGWRDDTQYF. CDR3 DNA: TGTGCCAGCAAAGCTGGGGGATGGCGGGACGATACGCAGTATTTT.

DNA of the CDR3: TGTGCCATCAGTGGGACAGGGGGCGAAAGCTCTGGAAACACCATATATTTT. Encoded protein: CAISGTGGESSGNTIYF. This chain uses TRBV10-3 with TRBJ1-3, with TRBD1 matching over 11 bases. The V gene's germline CDR1 is ENHRY and CDR2 SYGVKD. CDR3 length equals 17 residues. V lost 4 bases, J lost 0 bases, and 5 bases stayed unmatched.

The V gene is TRBV9, the J gene TRBJ1-1; D is perhaps TRBD1 (5 bases). CDR1 is SGDLS, CDR2 YYNGEE, per germline. This CDR3 has 15 residues. V gave up 0 bases and J gave up 4 bases, with 13 bases separating them. The CDR3 nucleotides are TGTGCCAGCAGCGTAGCGGGTACAGGAACCACTGAAGCTTTCTTT. Amino acid sequence: CASSVAGTGTTEAFF.

This sequence joins TRBV7-2 and TRBJ1-3; no clear D gene. This CDR3 has 12 residues. Trimming took off 5 bases at V and 4 bases at J, with 6 bases between the two ends. In germline, CDR1 is SGHTA, CDR2 FQGNSA. The CDR3 spells CASSEVGNTIYF. The CDR3 DNA sequence: TGTGCCAGCAGCGAGGTGGGAAACACCATATATTTT.

This sequence joins TRBV4-3 and TRBJ1-2; TRBD1 matches at 7 bases. CDR1 is LGHNA and CDR2 is YSLEER in the germline V gene. The length of the CDR3 is 16 residues. Unmatched junction bases numbered 16, after V lost 6 bases and J lost 6 bases. The CDR3 loop reads CASRTRDREGLDGYTF. The CDR3 nucleotides are TGCGCCAGCAGGACTAGAGACAGGGAGGGATTGGATGGCTACACCTTC.